Following are 4 T cell receptor beta chains from one sample sequenced in a study of OX40 agonist ivuxolimab in advanced cancers. Libraries were built with the immunoSEQ multiplex PCR assay. TCRdb provides this immuneACCESS table in a form limited to in-frame rearrangements. Some clones are lacking; in checked studies, under half of them reflect an unresolved V gene, and why the rest are absent is not known. In all, the sample holds around 55,000 clones, and approximately 86% of those were seen once. Together, the top ten hold about 12% of the sample. The source was CD4+ or CD8+ T cells sorted from blood, collected in a trial of the OX40 agonist ivuxolimab. These receptors all come from an adult with an advanced solid tumor such as melanoma, head and neck, liver or kidney cancer.

The chain recombines TRBV7-9 with TRBJ2-7; possibly TRBD1 or TRBD2 for D (5 bases each). Germline lookup yields CDR1 SEHNR and CDR2 FQNEAQ (reference sequence). There are 14 residues in the CDR3. Trimming left V 4 bases short and J 5 bases short, with 15 bases between. The CDR3 here is CASSYHVGAHEQYF. DNA of the CDR3: TGTGCCAGCAGCTACCACGTCGGGGCCCACGAGCAGTACTTC.

J is TRBJ1-5 and V is TRBV19; D unclear. V lost 11 bases, J lost 12 bases, and 20 bases lay in between. Germline CDR1 reads LNHDA; CDR2 reads SQIVND (reference sequence). There are 12 residues in the CDR3. The CDR3 region is CASQGRMPLQHF. DNA of the CDR3: TGTGCCTCCCAAGGCCGCATGCCTCTCCAGCATTTT.

About this clone: At one end, the junction sequence differs from germline, possibly due to a read error. Other DNA sequences of this sample code for an identical CDR3. V is TRBV2 and J is TRBJ2-7, with a possible D match to TRBD2 (7 bases). This CDR3 has 13 amino acids. Looked up from germline, CDR1 is SNHLY and CDR2 is FYNNEI. CDR3 nucleotide sequence: TGCGCCAGCAGGTGGGGGGGCCTCTACGAGCAGTACTTC. Protein product: CASRWGGLYEQYF.

The chain employs TRBV5-4 and TRBJ2-7; possible D gene TRBD2, 7 bases. V lost 0 bases to trimming and J lost 7 bases, with 17 bases between them. The CDR3 spans 15 residues. Germline V gene sequence: CDR1 SGHNT, CDR2 YYREEE (reference sequence). The chain's CDR3 is CASSLEVGGPREQYF. In DNA, the CDR3 is TGTGCCAGCAGCTTGGAGGTGGGGGGGCCGCGGGAGCAGTACTTC.